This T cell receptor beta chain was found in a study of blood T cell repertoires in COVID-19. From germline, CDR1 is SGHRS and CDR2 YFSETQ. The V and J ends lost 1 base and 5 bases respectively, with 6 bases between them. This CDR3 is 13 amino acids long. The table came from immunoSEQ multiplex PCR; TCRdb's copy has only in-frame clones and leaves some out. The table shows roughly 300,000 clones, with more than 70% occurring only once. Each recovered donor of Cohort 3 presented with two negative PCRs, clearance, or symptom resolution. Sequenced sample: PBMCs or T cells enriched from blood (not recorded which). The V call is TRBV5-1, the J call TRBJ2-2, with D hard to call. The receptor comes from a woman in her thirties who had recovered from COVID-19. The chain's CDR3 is CASSLRETGELFF. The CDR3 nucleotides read TGCGCCAGCAGCTTGCGCGAGACCGGGGAGCTGTTTTTT.